A single TCR beta chain is shown here with its context. The antigen is not known. Clones were sequenced by immunoSEQ multiplex PCR, and TCRdb holds only the in-frame ones, with some missing. The sample lists more than 20,000 clones, around 90% occurring once. The CDR3 totals 14 residues. Germline V gene data show CDR1 as MNHEY and CDR2 as SMNVEV (reference sequence). V was clipped by 0 bases and J by 4 bases, with 10 bases between them. Methotrexate plus calcineurin inhibitor accompanied controls' myeloablative marrow transplants; sampling was 1 year later. This sample was taken from a study of T cells after posttransplantation cyclophosphamide. Study-wide findings and caveats: TRB clonality was highly associated with recipient CMV seropositivity and reactivation. Blood and skin or GI T cell repertoires showed limited TRB overlap. Later post-transplant blood repertoires were often dominated by donor CD8+ memory clones.

The clonotype originates from a female patient aged 45-65 years who received an allogeneic stem cell transplant from an unrelated donor, was CMV-positive, and had chronic GVHD only. The graft donor may be the source of some T cells. The source material was PBMCs, sampled after an allogeneic stem cell transplant with a calcineurin inhibitor and methotrexate. This rearrangement joins TRBV27 to TRBJ2-7, with D tentatively TRBD1 (5 bases). The CDR3 DNA is TGTGCCAGCAGTTTATCGGGGCCGGAATACGAGCAGTACTTC. Its translation: CASSLSGPEYEQYF.